One sample yielded the 18 T cell receptor beta chains listed below, sequenced in a study of beta chain features in type 1 diabetes. TCRB transcripts that were expressed got sequenced, as all of the isolated RNA had been reverse transcribed. Profiled with immunoSEQ multiplex PCR; TCRdb holds only in-frame clones, not every one. The sample shows fewer than 400,000 clones, roughly 8% of them seen only once. Sequenced: central memory CD4+ T cells from blood. These receptors were collected from a young woman in good health.

As to this clone: Other DNA sequences from this sample encode an identical CDR3 as well. The chain links TRBV7-8 to TRBJ1-4; D not resolved. Per germline, CDR1 SGHVS and CDR2 FQNEAQ. The CDR3 has 14 residues. V was pared by 1 base and J by 1 base, with 4 bases between. CDR3 bases: TGTGCCAGCAGCTTAGGAGGAACTAATGAAAAACTGTTTTTT. This encodes CASSLGGTNEKLFF.

This clone appeared a few times. The J gene is TRBJ2-5, the V gene TRBV7-2; D remains ambiguous. V was clipped by 4 bases and J by 2 bases, with 14 bases between them. From germline, CDR1 is SGHTA and CDR2 FQGNSA. The CDR3 length is 15 residues. The CDR3 DNA reads TGTGCCAGCAGCTCCGGTTTGCTAGAGCAAGAGACCCAGTACTTC. Translated: CASSSGLLEQETQYF.

In its sample, this clone was seen a few times. The V call is TRBV6-1, the J call TRBJ2-2, with D perhaps TRBD2 (6 bases). From germline, CDR1 is MNHNS and CDR2 SASEGT. The CDR3 covers 15 residues. V was trimmed by 4 bases and J by 7 bases, leaving 16 bases between them. The CDR3 loop is CASSGLGLANGELFF. In nucleotides, the CDR3 is TGTGCCAGCAGTGGACTGGGACTCGCGAACGGGGAGCTGTTTTTT.

Notes on this clone: Other DNA sequences within the sample encode an identical CDR3. This chain links TRBV6-5 with TRBJ2-7; TRBD2 is a possible D gene (5 bases). V dropped 2 bases and J dropped 4 bases, with 18 bases sitting between them. The CDR3 spans 16 residues. Germline V CDR1 and CDR2: MNHEY, SVGAGI. The CDR3 sequence is CASSYRAGPGGYEQYF. CDR3 nucleotide sequence: TGTGCCAGCAGTTACCGCGCGGGCCCCGGCGGGTACGAGCAGTACTTC.

This clone was seen more than once but under ten times. The chain combines TRBV9 with TRBJ1-2, with D tentatively TRBD1 (6 bases). CDR3 length: 11 amino acids. In germline, CDR1 is SGDLS, CDR2 YYNGEE. Trimming left V 7 bases short and J 5 bases short, with 9 bases between. The CDR3 nucleotides are TGTGCCAGCGGACAGAATTATGGCTACACCTTC. It codes for CASGQNYGYTF.

This clone was seen a handful of times. This chain links TRBV5-1 with TRBJ2-3; 13 nucleotides line up with TRBD2. The trim removed 3 bases at V and 2 bases at J, leaving 3 bases unmatched. The CDR3 has 16 residues. CDR1 is SGHRS, CDR2 YFSETQ, per germline. The CDR3: CASSYGTSGITDTQYF. The CDR3 DNA reads TGCGCCAGCAGCTACGGGACTAGCGGGATCACAGATACGCAGTATTTT.

This chain uses TRBV15 with TRBJ2-5, with TRBD1 matching over 9 bases. Trimming took 0 bases from V and 1 from J; bases not matched to a gene: 3. The CDR3 runs to 16 residues. CDR1 and CDR2 from the germline V gene are LNHNV and YYDKDF (reference sequence). The CDR3 nucleotides read TGTGCCACCAGCAGAGATTTGACAGGGGGCCAAGAGACCCAGTACTTC. Protein product: CATSRDLTGGQETQYF.

This clone was counted a few times. V and J are TRBV7-8 and TRBJ2-5; 8 bases align to TRBD1. The J call may be in error: the DNA end matches TRBJ2-7 better. CDR1 and CDR2 (germline): SGHVS, FQNEAQ. There are 14 residues in the CDR3. The chain's CDR3 is CASSLRGQDYEQYF. The CDR3 DNA reads as TGTGCCAGCAGCTTAAGGGGACAGGACTACGAGCAGTACTTC.

This clone came up many times. V gene TRBV23-1 combines with J gene TRBJ2-3; D could derive from TRBD1 or TRBD2 (5 bases each). TRBV23-1 is identified as an open reading frame with a role that is uncertain. V was cut by 2 bases and J by 5 bases, with 14 bases left in between. The CDR3 is made up of 15 amino acids. CDR3 loop: CASSQTGPGKDTQYF. The CDR3, as DNA: TGCGCCAGCAGTCAAACGGGGCCAGGGAAAGATACGCAGTATTTT.

The chain joins TRBV10-2 to TRBJ1-1; TRBD1 is a possible D gene (6 bases). Per the germline V gene, CDR1 is WSHSY and CDR2 is SAAADI. This CDR3 is built from 13 residues. V was shortened by 8 bases and J by 8 bases, with 18 bases between the two germline ends. The CDR3 reads CASQDRRAAEAFF. As DNA, the CDR3 is TGCGCCAGCCAGGACAGAAGGGCGGCGGAAGCTTTCTTT.

The CDR3 region is CASSGWTSSDNEQFF. CDR3 nucleotide sequence: TGTGCCAGCAGCGGATGGACTAGCAGCGACAATGAGCAGTTCTTC. The chain employs TRBV9 and TRBJ2-1; TRBD2 matches 8 bases. The V gene end was trimmed by 3 bases and the J gene end by 5 bases; junction bases not matched to a gene: 7. Germline CDR1 is SGDLS and CDR2 is YYNGEE. This CDR3 comprises 15 residues.

This clone was counted between two and nine times. The chain has TRBV28 and TRBJ2-4; TRBD1 aligns across 9 bases. Germline V gives CDR1 MDHEN, CDR2 SYDVKM. This CDR3 has 17 residues. J lost 7 bases, V lost 4 bases, and 14 bases had no gene match. CDR3 residues: CASSSGQGRGYGNIQYF. In DNA form, the CDR3 reads TGTGCCAGCAGTTCAGGACAGGGGAGGGGGTATGGGAACATTCAGTACTTC.

The chain employs TRBV10-3 and TRBJ1-1; 7 nucleotides agree with TRBD1. The CDR3 spans 14 residues. CDR1 and CDR2 (germline): ENHRY, SYGVKD. J was trimmed by 5 bases and V by 4 bases; bases with no gene match: 7. The CDR3 spells CAISVAGGRTEAFF. Here the CDR3 DNA reads TGTGCCATCAGTGTGGCAGGGGGTCGTACTGAAGCTTTCTTT.

The rearrangement uses TRBV7-9 and TRBJ2-2, with D unresolved. The V gene lost 7 bases and the J gene lost 9 bases, with 9 bases spanning the gap. Germline V lookup: CDR1 SEHNR, CDR2 FQNEAQ (reference sequence). CDR3 length: 11 amino acids. In nucleotides, the CDR3 is TGTGCCAGCACCTCAGCCCGGGAGCTGTTTTTT. This codes for CASTSARELFF. The variable domain in full, with the rest retrieved from reference TRBV7-9 and TRBJ2-2, is DTGVSQNPRHKITKRGQNVTFRCDPISEHNRLYWYRQTLGQGPEFLTYFQNEAQLEKSRLLSDRFSAERPKGSFSTLEIQRTEQGDSAMYLCASTSARELFFGEGSRLTVL.

This clone was detected ten times or more. The V and J genes are TRBV10-3 and TRBJ2-3, with TRBD2 identical over 12 bases. Looked up from germline, CDR1 is ENHRY and CDR2 is SYGVKD. The trim removed 6 bases at V and 0 bases at J, leaving 1 base unmatched. There are 15 residues in the CDR3. The CDR3 loop is CAIRGTSGSTDTQYF. In nucleotides, the CDR3 is TGTGCCATCAGGGGGACTAGCGGGAGCACAGATACGCAGTATTTT.

This clone was seen a handful of times. A far larger clone is a single base away, which makes a read error likely. This sample includes further DNA sequences coding for the same CDR3. V and J are TRBV11-2 and TRBJ2-3; 10 nucleotides line up with TRBD1. The CDR3 has 14 amino acids. CDR1 and CDR2 from the germline V gene are SGHAT and FQNNGV. Losses at the gene ends were 5 bases for V and 4 bases for J; bases not matched to a gene: 3. CDR3 amino acids: CASSPGQGADTQYF. The CDR3 DNA is TGTGCCAGCAGCCCAGGACAGGGGGCAGATACGCAGTATTTT.

This chain uses TRBV9 with TRBJ2-1; 14 bases are a match to TRBD2. The CDR3 consists of 15 residues. The V gene end was trimmed by 4 bases and the J gene end by 7 bases; junction bases not matched to a gene: 4. Germline loops: CDR1 SGDLS, CDR2 YYNGEE. The CDR3 reads CASSPGLAGGNEQFF. In DNA, the CDR3 is TGTGCCAGCAGCCCCGGACTAGCGGGAGGAAATGAGCAGTTCTTC. Full variable domain (remainder filled in from reference TRBV9 and TRBJ2-1): DSGVTQTPKHLITATGQRVTLRCSPRSGDLSVYWYQQSLDQGLQFLIQYYNGEERAKGNILERFSAQQFPDLHSELNLSSLELGDSALYFCASSPGLAGGNEQFFGPGTRLTVL.

This chain links TRBV19 with TRBJ1-3; D not certain. Germline V gene data show CDR1 as LNHDA and CDR2 as SQIVND (reference sequence). The CDR3 sequence is 15 residues long. V was shortened by 5 bases and J by 2 bases, with 13 bases between the two germline ends. The CDR3 bases are TGTGCCAGTAGTCCACACGACGGAACTGGAAACACCATATATTTT. Its translation is CASSPHDGTGNTIYF.